This TCR beta chain was found in a study of blood T cell repertoires in COVID-19. Study processing details: Nucleated cell number was recorded as an estimate derived from reference gene primer amplification. Using immunoSEQ multiplex PCR, the repertoire was profiled, and TCRdb retains in-frame clones only, with some absent. V and J calls plus clone size are reproduced from that table; the DNA served to infer D and trimming. Here the sample spans 300,000 to 400,000 clones, just over 85% being singletons. The V and J ends lost 5 bases and 5 bases respectively, with 18 bases between them. From germline, CDR1 is SGHTA and CDR2 FQGNSA. The CDR3 has 15 residues.

V usage is TRBV7-2 and J usage is TRBJ2-5, with D tentatively TRBD2 (5 bases). The source material was PBMCs or T cells enriched from blood (not recorded which). This TCR derives from a woman aged 40 to 50 with acute COVID-19. CDR3 amino acids: CASSTSIGVRETQYF. Here the CDR3 DNA reads TGTGCCAGCAGCACCTCAATCGGGGTACGGGAGACCCAGTACTTC.